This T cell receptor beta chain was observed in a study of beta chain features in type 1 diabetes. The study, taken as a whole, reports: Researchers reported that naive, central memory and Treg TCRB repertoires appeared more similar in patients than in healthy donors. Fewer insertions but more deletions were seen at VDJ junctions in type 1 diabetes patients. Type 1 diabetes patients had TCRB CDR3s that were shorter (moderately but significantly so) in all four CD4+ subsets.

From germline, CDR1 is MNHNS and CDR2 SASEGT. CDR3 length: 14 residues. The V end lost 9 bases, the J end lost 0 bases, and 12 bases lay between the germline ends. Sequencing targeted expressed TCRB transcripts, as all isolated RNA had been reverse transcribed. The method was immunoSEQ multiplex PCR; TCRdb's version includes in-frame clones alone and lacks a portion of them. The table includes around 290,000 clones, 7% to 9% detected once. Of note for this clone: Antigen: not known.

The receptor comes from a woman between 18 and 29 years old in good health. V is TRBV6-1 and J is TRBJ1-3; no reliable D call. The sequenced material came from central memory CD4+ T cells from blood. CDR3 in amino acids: CASSKDHSGNTIYF. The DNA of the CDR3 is TGTGCCAGTTCCAAGGACCACTCTGGAAACACCATATATTTT.